Presented here are 11 T cell receptor beta chains from one specimen sequenced in a study of T cell responses to AZD1222 COVID-19 vaccine. The assay was immunoSEQ multiplex PCR, and TCRdb's table has in-frame clones only and misses some. The sample has 100,000 to 120,000 clones, over 85% seen once. Sequenced material: peripheral blood, taken 28 days after the second AZD1222 dose. The receptors originated from an adult who received the AZD1222 COVID-19 vaccine.

V and J are TRBV18 and TRBJ2-5; 9 bases are a match to TRBD2. The germline V gene has CDR1 KGHSH and CDR2 LQKENI. V lost 3 bases and J lost 4; bases outside the gene matches: 6. The CDR3 spans 15 residues. The CDR3 DNA reads as TGTGCCAGCTCACCTAGTCTAGCGGGGACAGAGACCCAGTACTTC. It is translated as CASSPSLAGTETQYF.

The rearrangement links TRBV6-2 or TRBV6-3 to TRBJ2-5; 8 bases align to TRBD2. Germline CDR1 and CDR2: MNHEY and SVGEGT. V shed 6 bases, J shed 5 bases, and the junction held 11 bases outside the gene matches. This CDR3 contains 15 residues. The CDR3 protein is CASSSGGGQVETQYF. CDR3 bases: TGTGCCAGCAGCAGCGGCGGGGGGCAGGTGGAGACCCAGTACTTC.

This clone came up once. The chain employs TRBV5-1 and TRBJ1-4; 10 bases agree with TRBD1. The trim removed 4 bases at V and 0 bases at J, leaving 3 bases unmatched. The V gene's germline CDR1 is SGHRS and CDR2 YFSETQ. The CDR3 sequence is 16 residues long. CDR3 protein: CASSGGQGATNEKLFF. The CDR3, as DNA: TGCGCCAGCAGCGGTGGACAGGGGGCAACTAATGAAAAACTGTTTTTT.

The chain recombines TRBV12-3 or TRBV12-4 with TRBJ2-1, with D perhaps TRBD1 (5 bases). The V end lost 6 bases, the J end lost 10 bases, and 10 bases lay between the germline ends. The CDR3 consists of 11 residues. DNA of the CDR3: TGTGCCAGCAGGACTGGACACGAGCAGTTCTTC. It translates to CASRTGHEQFF.

The V and J genes are TRBV4-2 and TRBJ2-2, with D perhaps being TRBD1 or TRBD2 (5 bases each). Germline CDR1 is LGHNA and CDR2 is YNFKEQ. CDR3 length: 17 residues. The V end was cut by 1 base, the J end by 5 bases, with 17 bases between. Here the CDR3 reads CASSQGPVGAGTGELFF. CDR3 DNA sequence: TGTGCCAGCAGCCAAGGGCCTGTCGGGGCCGGTACCGGGGAGCTGTTTTTT.

The chain couples TRBV24-1 to TRBJ1-5; possibly TRBD1 for D (6 bases). Germline V gene data show CDR1 as KGHDR and CDR2 as SFDVKD. The CDR3 sequence is 16 residues long. Trimming left V 7 bases short and J 0 bases short, with 15 bases between. As DNA, the CDR3 is TGTGCCACCAGCGAGGGGGGTTGGTATAGCAATCAGCCCCAGCATTTT. Amino acid sequence: CATSEGGWYSNQPQHF.

The chain recombines TRBV7-9 with TRBJ2-1; D may be TRBD1 (5 bases). The CDR3 is 15 residues long. Germline CDR1 reads SEHNR; CDR2 reads FQNEAQ (reference sequence). V was clipped by 0 bases and J by 8 bases, with 14 bases between them. The CDR3 DNA sequence: TGTGCCAGCAGCTTAGCCTGGGGCGCTGACGATGAGCAGTTCTTC. Translation gives CASSLAWGADDEQFF. The variable domain in full, completed from reference TRBV7-9 and TRBJ2-1, reads DTGVSQNPRHKITKRGQNVTFRCDPISEHNRLYWYRQTLGQGPEFLTYFQNEAQLEKSRLLSDRFSAERPKGSFSTLEIQRTEQGDSAMYLCASSLAWGADDEQFFGPGTRLTVL.

V gene TRBV5-1 combines with J gene TRBJ2-1; 11 bases are shared with TRBD2. Per germline, CDR1 SGHRS and CDR2 YFSETQ. With V trimmed by 2 bases and J by 6 bases, 4 bases remained unmatched. The CDR3 sequence is 15 residues long. Written as DNA, the CDR3 is TGCGCCAGCAGCTTCACTAGCGGGGGATCCAATGAGCAGTTCTTC. It yields the protein CASSFTSGGSNEQFF.

The J gene is TRBJ2-5, the V gene TRBV15; D gene uncertain. There are 13 residues in the CDR3. The germline V gene has CDR1 LNHNV and CDR2 YYDKDF (reference sequence). V shed 0 bases and J shed 5 bases, with 7 bases lying between them. The DNA of the CDR3 is TGTGCCACCAGCAGAGATTATACGGAGACCCAGTACTTC. The encoded protein is CATSRDYTETQYF.

This rearrangement joins TRBV10-3 to TRBJ1-2, with 8 bases matching TRBD1. The junction had 6 bases not matched to a gene; V was cut back by 6 bases and J by 3 bases. CDR3 length: 14 residues. Per germline, CDR1 ENHRY and CDR2 SYGVKD. The CDR3 region is CAISGQGLYYGYTF. In DNA, the CDR3 is TGTGCCATCAGCGGACAGGGTCTGTACTATGGCTACACCTTC.

This clone has just one count. The chain is built from TRBV7-9 and TRBJ1-4; 7 nucleotides line up with TRBD1. The germline gives CDR1 SEHNR, CDR2 FQNEAQ (reference sequence). Unmatched junction bases numbered 11, after V lost 3 bases and J lost 4 bases. The CDR3 is 17 residues long. CDR3: CASSFNMGGQRNEKLFF. Written as DNA, the CDR3 is TGTGCCAGCAGCTTCAATATGGGGGGACAGCGTAATGAAAAACTGTTTTTT.